This TCR beta chain stems from a study of T cells in Graves' hyperthyroidism and ophthalmopathy. Study information: Peripheral blood was collected at initial diagnosis, before any treatment.

This clonotype has more than one count but fewer than ten. The CDR3 runs 12 residues. The germline V gene encodes CDR1 SQVTM and CDR2 ANQGSEA. V was trimmed by 2 bases and J by 2 bases, leaving 4 bases between them. From RNA transcripts, TCR beta CDR3 regions were amplified. The TCR CDR3 first-round RT-PCR relied on the HTBI primer set. TCRdb reprocessed the multiplex PCR reads via MiXCR and lists one record per CDR3 protein. This sample has 650,000 to 700,000 distinct CDR3 sequences, with around 16% found just once. The genes are TRBV29-1 and TRBJ2-1; D is ambiguous. Sequenced input: blood. This clonotype was obtained from a man aged 45 to 65 with Graves' hyperthyroidism. The CDR3: CSVEYAYNEQFF. The CDR3 DNA is TGCAGCGTTGAATACGCCTACAATGAGCAGTTCTTC.